This T cell receptor beta chain was sequenced for a study of radiotherapy plus CTLA-4 blockade in lung cancer. Across the whole study: Objective responses were documented in around a sixth of patients, with disease control in about 29%.

Patients with chemo-refractory metastatic non-small-cell lung cancer received focal radiation plus CTLA-4 blockade with ipilimumab. This clone was observed once. What it binds is not known. Study-wide points: Interferon-beta and early blood T cell clone dynamics reportedly predicted response best.

Trimming removed 0 bases from V and 3 bases from J, with 9 bases in between. The CDR3 runs to 14 residues. The germline CDR1 and CDR2 sequences are SGDLS and YYNGEE. Clones were sequenced by immunoSEQ multiplex PCR, and TCRdb holds only the in-frame ones, with some missing. The table lists approximately 65,000 clones, roughly 77% of them singletons, with about 4.5% in the top ten. The sequencing here drew on peripheral blood, taken from a patient treated with radiotherapy plus ipilimumab. V gene TRBV9 combines with J gene TRBJ1-2; D unresolved. The receptor was isolated from a human donor with non-small cell lung cancer who had a complete response to radiotherapy plus ipilimumab. The CDR3 DNA is TGTGCCAGCAGCGTAGGGCAGATATACTATGGCTACACCTTC. It is translated as CASSVGQIYYGYTF.